Following are 24 T cell receptor beta chains from one sample sequenced in a study of T cells after yellow fever vaccination. Each CDR3 protein is one row after TCRdb ran MiXCR on the 5' RACE reads. Of 50,000 or so distinct CDR3 sequences in the sample, 7.4% are singletons; the top ten hold around 28%. The material sequenced was CD8+ T cells sorted from PBMCs, taken roughly 14 days after the first yellow fever vaccination. The receptors were sampled from a man aged 18 to 29 who received the YFV17D yellow fever vaccine.

This clonotype was recorded at least ten times. The chain uses TRBV29-1 and TRBJ2-7; D gene ambiguous. The CDR3 runs 12 residues. Germline V CDR1 and CDR2: SQVTM, ANQGSEA. The V end was cut by 7 bases, the J end by 5 bases, with 15 bases between. DNA for the CDR3: TGCAGCGCTAACTCAGGTACCAACGAGCAGTACTTC. Amino acid sequence: CSANSGTNEQYF.

This clonotype was counted ten times or more. This rearrangement joins TRBV28 to TRBJ1-6; perhaps TRBD1 as D (5 bases). The CDR3 covers 14 residues. Germline assignment: CDR1 MDHEN and CDR2 SYDVKM. Trimming left V 2 bases short and J 10 bases short, with 12 bases between. Here the CDR3 reads CASSLGGEGSPLHF. CDR3 in DNA: TGTGCCAGCAGTTTAGGGGGGGAAGGGTCACCCCTCCACTTT.

This clonotype was seen ten or more times. The J gene is TRBJ2-7, the V gene TRBV5-1; TRBD1 matches at 7 bases. Germline CDR1 reads SGHRS; CDR2 reads YFSETQ. J gave up 1 base and V 6 bases, and 7 bases lay outside the gene matches. The CDR3 is 14 residues long. The CDR3 is CASNAPGQSYEQYF. The CDR3 coding sequence is TGCGCCAGCAACGCGCCGGGACAGTCCTACGAGCAGTACTTC.

In this sample, this clonotype turned up many times. The chain links TRBV4-1 to TRBJ2-1, with TRBD2 matching 12 bases. Trimming cost V 0 bases and J 6 bases; bases outside gene matches: 3. This CDR3 region has 16 residues. Germline values: CDR1 MGHRA, CDR2 YSYEKL. As DNA, the CDR3 is TGCGCCAGCAGCCAAGAACTAGCGGGGGGCTCCAATGAGCAGTTCTTC. Residues: CASSQELAGGSNEQFF.

There are many counts of this clonotype. V gene TRBV7-9 combines with J gene TRBJ2-7; the D gene is possibly TRBD1 (5 bases). The CDR3 covers 14 residues. Germline CDR1 SEHNR, CDR2 FQNEAQ (reference sequence). The V end lost 2 bases, the J end lost 2 bases, and 10 bases lay between the germline ends. CDR3 nucleotide sequence: TGTGCCAGCAGCTTAACTGCCAGGGCCTACGAGCAGTACGTC. This encodes CASSLTARAYEQYV.

This clonotype was detected many times. The chain combines TRBV4-3 with TRBJ2-3, with TRBD1 identical over 12 bases. The germline gives CDR1 LGHNA, CDR2 YSLEER. The CDR3 totals 17 residues. J was trimmed by 5 bases and V by 3 bases; bases with no gene match: 9. The CDR3 loop is CASSQAGTGGGEDTQYF. CDR3 nucleotides: TGCGCCAGCAGCCAGGCCGGGACAGGGGGCGGTGAAGATACGCAGTATTTT.

This clonotype was picked up many times. The rearrangement uses TRBV28 and TRBJ2-3; 7 nucleotides match TRBD1. There are 18 residues in the CDR3. V was clipped by 4 bases and J by 1 base; unmatched bases: 14. CDR1 MDHEN and CDR2 SYDVKM come from the germline V gene. The CDR3 sequence is CASSSSVIGGAGTDTQYF. The DNA for the CDR3 is TGTGCCAGCAGTTCGTCGGTAATAGGGGGCGCGGGCACAGATACGCAGTATTTT.

Many counts were recorded for this clonotype. The CDR3 protein is CASGPIHLVSYNEQFF. In DNA form, the CDR3 reads TGTGCCAGCGGTCCCATCCATCTCGTCTCCTACAATGAGCAGTTCTTC. The J gene is TRBJ2-1, the V gene TRBV6-2 or TRBV6-3; D not resolved. V was pared by 8 bases and J by 0 bases, with 17 bases between. The CDR3 runs to 16 residues. Germline V gene lookup returns CDR1 MNHEY and CDR2 SVGEGT.

This clonotype was recorded many times. The chain couples TRBV25-1 to TRBJ2-7, with 8 bases lining up with TRBD1. The CDR3 is 12 amino acids. Per the germline V gene, CDR1 is MGHDK and CDR2 is SYGVNS. The V and J ends lost 3 bases and 6 bases, in that order; junction bases with no gene match: 1. CDR3 in amino acids: CASSDRGPEQYF. The CDR3 DNA reads TGTGCCAGCAGTGACAGGGGGCCCGAGCAGTACTTC.

This clonotype was seen more than once but under ten times. The chain has TRBV29-1 and TRBJ2-1; unclear D gene. This CDR3 is built from 13 residues. Germline V gives CDR1 SQVTM, CDR2 ANQGSEA. Trimming pared 4 bases from V and 1 base from J, leaving 8 bases between. CDR3: CSVAPVSYNEQFF. CDR3 coding DNA: TGCAGCGTTGCACCAGTTTCCTACAATGAGCAGTTCTTC.

A remark on this clonotype: A much larger clonotype is one base distant, so this may be a read error. CDR3 in amino acids: CVSSLVVWKGDKTQYF. The CDR3 nucleotides are TGTGTCAGCAGCTTAGTGGTGTGGAAAGGGGACAAGACCCAGTACTTC. The chain recombines TRBV7-2 with TRBJ2-5; possible D gene TRBD1, 6 bases. CDR1 is SGHTA and CDR2 is FQGNSA in the germline V gene. This CDR3 comprises 16 residues.

Details on this clonotype: A much larger clone differs by one base, so this may be a read error. The chain has TRBV4-1 and TRBJ1-6; 10 bases match TRBD1. Germline V CDR1 and CDR2: MGHRA, YSYEKL. The junction had 3 bases not matched to a gene; V was cut back by 3 bases and J by 10 bases. CDR3 length: 14 amino acids. CDR3 coding DNA: TGCGCCAGCAGCCATGGGACAGGGGCATCACCCCTCCACTTT. Amino acid sequence: CASSHGTGASPLHF.

Concerning this clonotype: Sequence at one end of the junction differs from germline and may be a read error. The chain is built from TRBV7-7 and TRBJ2-3, with 14 bases matching TRBD2. Germline V CDR1 and CDR2: SSHAT, FNYEAQ (reference sequence). The CDR3 has 20 amino acids. The CDR3 DNA is TGTGCTAGCAGCCTGGGGACTAGCGGGGGCGTGAGTTATAGCACAGATACGCAGTATTTT. Residues: CASSLGTSGGVSYSTDTQYF.

This clonotype was picked up many times. This sequence joins TRBV5-4 and TRBJ2-1; D remains ambiguous. Trimming took off 0 bases at V and 0 bases at J, with 10 bases between the two ends. The germline CDR1 and CDR2 sequences are SGHNT and YYREEE (reference sequence). The CDR3 sequence is 16 residues long. This CDR3 reads CASSLGSYSSYNEQFF. The CDR3 DNA is TGTGCCAGCAGCTTGGGGAGTTATAGCTCCTACAATGAGCAGTTCTTC.

The rearrangement joins TRBV7-3 to TRBJ1-1, with TRBD1 matching 7 bases. V lost 3 bases to trimming and J lost 5 bases; unmatched junction nucleotides: 6. The germline V gene has CDR1 SGHTA and CDR2 FQGTGA. The CDR3 length is 14 residues. For the CDR3, the DNA is TGTGCCAGCAGCTTGACCACAGGGGATACTGAAGCTTTCTTT. As protein: CASSLTTGDTEAFF.

This clonotype has at least ten counts. The chain recombines TRBV11-2 with TRBJ1-5; a weak D match, TRBD1 (5 bases). The V end lost 4 bases, the J end lost 0 bases, and 7 bases lay between the germline ends. Germline CDR1 reads SGHAT; CDR2 reads FQNNGV. The CDR3 runs to 14 residues. CDR3 loop: CASSSGLSNQPQHF. As DNA, the CDR3 is TGTGCCAGCAGCTCGGGGCTTAGCAATCAGCCCCAGCATTTT.

The chain recombines TRBV3-1 with TRBJ2-3; D remains unclear. Per the germline V gene, CDR1 is LGHDT and CDR2 is YNNKEL (reference sequence). The CDR3 has 15 amino acids. V was clipped by 11 bases and J by 6 bases, with 24 bases between them. The CDR3 spells CASTKGNLETDTQYF. DNA of the CDR3: TGTGCCTCCACCAAAGGAAATCTAGAGACGGATACGCAGTATTTT.

By proportion, this clonotype is medium-sized (0.01 to 0.1%). The chain uses TRBV7-9 and TRBJ2-5, with TRBD2 identical over 8 bases. V was clipped by 5 bases and J by 4 bases; unmatched bases: 3. Germline V gene sequence: CDR1 SEHNR, CDR2 FQNEAQ (reference sequence). The CDR3 totals 13 residues. CDR3 protein: CASSPREGETQYF. Here the CDR3 DNA reads TGTGCCAGCAGCCCTCGGGAGGGAGAGACCCAGTACTTC.

The table lists this clonotype with many counts. The chain joins TRBV19 to TRBJ2-2, with a possible D match to TRBD1 (5 bases). The CDR3 contains 14 residues. The germline V and J ends were trimmed by 5 bases and 5 bases, with 12 bases remaining between them. Germline values: CDR1 LNHDA, CDR2 SQIVND (reference sequence). CDR3 nucleotide sequence: TGTGCCAGTAGTCCCGACAGCGTGACCGGGGAGCTGTTTTTT. As protein: CASSPDSVTGELFF.

The V gene is TRBV5-6, the J gene TRBJ1-1; 8 bases are a match to TRBD1. The CDR3 is made up of 14 amino acids. Germline lookup yields CDR1 SGHDT and CDR2 YYEEEE. V lost 6 bases, J lost 3 bases, and 7 bases stayed unmatched. CDR3 residues: CASTMDRVDTEAFF. CDR3 nucleotides: TGTGCCAGCACCATGGACAGGGTTGACACTGAAGCTTTCTTT. Full variable domain (missing parts from reference TRBV5-6 and TRBJ1-1): DAGVTQSPTHLIKTRGQQVTLRCSPKSGHDTVSWYQQALGQGPQFIFQYYEEEERQRGNFPDRFSGHQFPNYSSELNVNALLLGDSALYLCASTMDRVDTEAFFGQGTRLTVV.

This clonotype was counted ten times or more. The chain couples TRBV7-8 to TRBJ1-1, with D unresolved. This CDR3 contains 14 residues. Trimming cost V 0 bases and J 1 base, with 6 bases left between them. Germline V gene lookup returns CDR1 SGHVS and CDR2 FQNEAQ. In nucleotides, the CDR3 is TGTGCCAGCAGCTTAGCGCGGGGGAACACTGAAGCTTTCTTT. This translates into CASSLARGNTEAFF. The variable domain in full, with the rest retrieved from reference TRBV7-8 and TRBJ1-1, is GAGVSQSPRYKVAKRGQDVALRCDPISGHVSLFWYQQALGQGPEFLTYFQNEAQLDKSGLPSDRFFAERPEGSVSTLKIQRTQQEDSAVYLCASSLARGNTEAFFGQGTRLTVV.

This clonotype was counted many times. The chain couples TRBV29-1 to TRBJ2-1; D not resolved. Germline CDR1 SQVTM, CDR2 ANQGSEA. The CDR3 extends over 12 amino acids. Trimming cost V 4 bases and J 3 bases, with 7 bases left between them. The CDR3 reads CSVGENYNEQFF. In DNA, the CDR3 is TGCAGCGTTGGAGAAAACTACAATGAGCAGTTCTTC.

In its sample, this clonotype was seen many times. CDR3 amino acids: CASSQEGGDEQYV. The CDR3 nucleotides read TGCGCCAGCAGCCAAGAGGGAGGCGACGAGCAGTACGTC. The chain carries TRBV4-1 and TRBJ2-7; tentatively, D is TRBD2 (6 bases). Germline loops: CDR1 MGHRA, CDR2 YSYEKL. This CDR3 is 13 amino acids long. V was clipped by 0 bases and J by 5 bases, with 8 bases between them.

The table lists this clonotype with many counts. V is TRBV18 and J is TRBJ1-1, with D possibly being TRBD1 (5 bases). The CDR3 runs 15 residues. Germline assignment: CDR1 KGHSH and CDR2 LQKENI. The V end lost 4 bases, the J end lost 0 bases, and 12 bases lay between the germline ends. For the CDR3, the DNA is TGTGCCAGCTCACAGACTCTGACAGTGAACACTGAAGCTTTCTTT. Amino acids: CASSQTLTVNTEAFF.